The 23 T cell receptor beta chains below all came from one sample that was sequenced in a study of T-cell memory formation after mild COVID-19. MiXCR was run by TCRdb on the 5' RACE reads, yielding one entry per CDR3 protein. The sample holds some 300,000 distinct CDR3 sequences, 20% to 25% seen once. The sample comprised PBMCs or a T cell subset sorted from them (not recorded which). The receptors derive from a man between 18 and 29 years old who had mild COVID-19 (a few samples of this study predate the infection). Cell type and time point are not known.

This clonotype was detected a few times. The chain joins TRBV5-6 to TRBJ2-7; unclear D gene. This CDR3 region has 12 residues. CDR1 and CDR2 (germline): SGHDT, YYEEEE. Trimming pared 0 bases from V and 5 bases from J, leaving 6 bases between. The DNA of the CDR3 is TGTGCCAGCAGCTTGGTGGAGAACGAGCAGTACTTC. As protein: CASSLVENEQYF.

This clonotype was observed once. The rearrangement joins TRBV4-2 to TRBJ2-5; 10 bases align to TRBD2. Per germline, CDR1 LGHNA and CDR2 YNFKEQ. This CDR3 is 16 amino acids long. The J segment lost 5 bases and the V segment lost 0 bases, leaving 6 bases of the junction unmatched. CDR3: CASSQEGGAGGETQYF. For the CDR3, the DNA is TGTGCCAGCAGCCAAGAAGGAGGAGCGGGGGGGGAGACCCAGTACTTC.

In its sample, this clonotype was seen many times. The chain links TRBV7-2 to TRBJ1-1, with D uncertain. This CDR3 spans 14 amino acids. Germline V lookup: CDR1 SGHTA, CDR2 FQGNSA. The ends were cut back, 1 base at V and 1 base at J, with 7 bases in the middle. CDR3 coding DNA: TGTGCCAGCAGCTTAGATTACCAGAACACTGAAGCTTTCTTT. Its translation is CASSLDYQNTEAFF.

About this clonotype: The CDR3 does not end in the conserved phenylalanine or tryptophan, so this is likely a read error. The rearrangement joins TRBV15 to TRBJ1-5; D gene unclear. This CDR3 is built from 12 residues. V lost 5 bases and J lost 7, with 9 bases in between. CDR1 is LNHNV and CDR2 is YYDKDF in the germline V gene (reference sequence). This chain's CDR3 is CATSGVGQPQHC. Written as DNA, the CDR3 is TGTGCCACCAGCGGCGTGGGGCAGCCCCAGCATTGT.

This clonotype was recorded a few times. This CDR3 reads CASSLEGEGSYNEQFF. In nucleotides, the CDR3 is TGCGCCAGCAGCTTGGAGGGGGAGGGCTCCTACAATGAGCAGTTCTTC. V and J are TRBV5-1 and TRBJ2-1, with D possibly TRBD2 on 7 matching bases. The ends were cut back, 0 bases at V and 0 bases at J, with 10 bases in the middle. CDR3 length: 16 amino acids. Germline V lookup: CDR1 SGHRS, CDR2 YFSETQ.

This clonotype was seen only a few times. The rearrangement links TRBV27 to TRBJ2-1; TRBD1 aligns across 9 bases. The CDR3 totals 13 residues. Trimming cost V 5 bases and J 11 bases; bases outside gene matches: 7. Germline-derived CDR1 and CDR2 are MNHEY and SMNVEV (reference sequence). Written as DNA, the CDR3 is TGTGCCAGCAGTCCATGGGACAGGGTAAAGCAGTTCTTC. Protein: CASSPWDRVKQFF.

This clonotype was counted at least ten times. The chain links TRBV10-2 to TRBJ1-1; no firm D call. CDR1 is WSHSY, CDR2 SAAADI, per germline. CDR3 length: 13 residues. The V and J ends lost 4 bases and 0 bases respectively, with 6 bases between them. Here the CDR3 DNA reads TGCGCCAGCAGTGGGGGAGTGAACACTGAAGCTTTCTTT. Translated: CASSGGVNTEAFF.

The chain couples TRBV6-6 to TRBJ2-7; D perhaps matches TRBD1 (7 bases). Germline values: CDR1 MNHNY, CDR2 SVGAGI (reference sequence). This CDR3 contains 14 residues. The ends were cut back, 6 bases at V and 0 bases at J, with 12 bases in the middle. For the CDR3, the DNA is TGTGCCAGCAGCCCAGGGGGGAACTCCTACGAGCAGTACGTC. It translates to CASSPGGNSYEQYV.

This clonotype was observed a few times. The chain has TRBV5-1 and TRBJ1-3, with 7 bases fitting TRBD1. V trimming: 4 bases; J trimming: 3 bases; junction bases outside the gene matches: 7. The germline V gene has CDR1 SGHRS and CDR2 YFSETQ. The CDR3 is 15 amino acids. The CDR3 reads CASSPRTGRGNTIYF. The CDR3 nucleotides read TGCGCCAGCAGCCCCCGGACAGGACGTGGAAACACCATATATTTT.

This clonotype was seen a few times. J is TRBJ2-1 and V is TRBV7-2; the D gene is possibly TRBD1 (6 bases). Germline V lookup: CDR1 SGHTA, CDR2 FQGNSA. V gave up 1 base and J gave up 6 bases, with 13 bases separating them. The CDR3 length is 15 residues. The CDR3 reads CASSLDRGLSNEQFF. For the CDR3, the DNA is TGTGCCAGCAGCTTAGATAGGGGGTTGTCCAATGAGCAGTTCTTC.

The chain is built from TRBV7-9 and TRBJ1-2, with a tentative D call TRBD1 (5 bases). This CDR3 is built from 14 residues. Trimming removed 7 bases from V and 8 bases from J, with 20 bases in between. The germline V gene has CDR1 SEHNR and CDR2 FQNEAQ (reference sequence). The CDR3 region is CASTPNGGEYGYTF. CDR3 nucleotide sequence: TGTGCCAGCACCCCGAATGGAGGGGAGTACGGCTACACCTTC.

This clonotype was seen at least ten times. This chain joins TRBV11-3 and TRBJ2-1; the match to TRBD2 covers 8 bases. The ends lost 0 bases at V and 2 bases at J; junction bases unmatched: 9. The CDR3 contains 18 residues. Germline V CDR1 and CDR2: SGHNT, YENEEA. The CDR3 coding sequence is TGTGCCAGCAGCTTAGACCAGGGAGGTAGCGGGGCCTACAATGAGCAGTTCTTC. Its translation is CASSLDQGGSGAYNEQFF.

This clonotype was seen only a few times. This rearrangement joins TRBV5-1 to TRBJ2-1; 11 nucleotides line up with TRBD1. Unmatched junction bases numbered 2, after V lost 0 bases and J lost 0 bases. CDR1 and CDR2 (germline): SGHRS, YFSETQ. This CDR3 is 17 amino acids long. The CDR3 here is CASSLEGTGGSYNEQFF. The CDR3 DNA is TGCGCCAGCAGCTTGGAGGGGACAGGGGGCTCCTACAATGAGCAGTTCTTC.

This clonotype was counted a single time. V gene TRBV12-3 or TRBV12-4 combines with J gene TRBJ2-5; TRBD1 agrees at 7 bases. This CDR3 region has 15 residues. Trimming took 5 bases from V and 0 from J; bases not matched to a gene: 6. CDR3 protein: CASSLRGFDQETQYF. For the CDR3, the DNA is TGTGCCAGCAGTCTCAGGGGGTTCGACCAAGAGACCCAGTACTTC.

In regard to this clonotype: A much larger clone lies one base from this, so it may be a read error. V usage is TRBV11-2 and J usage is TRBJ2-5; D uncertain. V lost 5 bases to trimming and J lost 5 bases, with 3 bases between them. Germline V lookup: CDR1 SGHAT, CDR2 FQNNGV. This CDR3 region has 10 residues. The CDR3 nucleotides read TGTGCCAGCAGCCACGAGACCCAGTACTTC. This codes for CASSHETQYF.

This clonotype has at least ten counts. At one end the junction does not follow the germline gene, possibly because of a read error. V usage is TRBV4-3 and J usage is TRBJ2-1; D may be TRBD2 (6 bases). Germline V gene sequence: CDR1 LGHNA, CDR2 YSLEER. CDR3 size: 16 residues. CDR3 in DNA: TGCGCCAGCAGCCAAGAGCCAAGGGACTCCCACAATGAGCAGTTCTTC. It yields the protein CASSQEPRDSHNEQFF.

The CDR3 region has the DNA TGTGCCAGCAGCGGGGGGACTCAAGAGCAGTACTTC. It is translated as CASSGGTQEQYF. The rearrangement joins TRBV7-9 to TRBJ2-7, with a possible D match to TRBD2 (6 bases). The V gene lost 5 bases and the J gene lost 7 bases, with 12 bases spanning the gap. The CDR3 is 12 amino acids. The germline CDR1 and CDR2 sequences are SEHNR and FQNEAQ (reference sequence).

This clonotype was seen only a few times. The V and J genes are TRBV5-1 and TRBJ1-1; tentatively, D is TRBD1 (6 bases). V lost 4 bases and J 3 bases, leaving 22 bases between the germline ends. The CDR3 is 17 amino acids. The germline V gene has CDR1 SGHRS and CDR2 YFSETQ. The CDR3 DNA sequence: TGCGCCAGCAGCCCACAACTCTACCAGGGGTGGTACACTGAAGCTTTCTTT. Protein sequence: CASSPQLYQGWYTEAFF. Full variable domain (rest looked up from reference TRBV5-1 and TRBJ1-1): KAGVTQTPRYLIKTRGQQVTLSCSPISGHRSVSWYQQTPGQGLQFLFEYFSETQRNKGNFPGRFSGRQFSNSRSEMNVSTLELGDSALYLCASSPQLYQGWYTEAFFGQGTRLTVV.

This clonotype was seen many times. The chain is built from TRBV5-1 and TRBJ2-3; 7 bases match TRBD1. The germline V gene encodes CDR1 SGHRS and CDR2 YFSETQ. Unmatched junction bases numbered 5, after V lost 4 bases and J lost 3 bases. This CDR3 comprises 14 residues. This chain's CDR3 is CASSPGQVTDTQYF. In DNA form, the CDR3 reads TGCGCCAGCAGCCCCGGACAGGTTACAGATACGCAGTATTTT.

This sequence joins TRBV2 and TRBJ1-1; D may be TRBD1 (6 bases). The CDR3 totals 14 residues. The germline gives CDR1 SNHLY, CDR2 FYNNEI. V was clipped by 7 bases and J by 3 bases, with 15 bases between them. For the CDR3, the DNA is TGTGCCAGCATTGACCGGACAGTCCACACTGAAGCTTTCTTT. This codes for CASIDRTVHTEAFF. Using reference TRBV2 and TRBJ1-1 for the parts outside the CDR3, the full variable domain is EPEVTQTPSHQVTQMGQEVILRCVPISNHLYFYWYRQILGQKVEFLVSFYNNEISEKSEIFDDQFSVERPDGSNFTLKIRSTKLEDSAMYFCASIDRTVHTEAFFGQGTRLTVV.

V and J are TRBV12-3 or TRBV12-4 and TRBJ1-6; 8 bases are shared with TRBD1. The V and J ends lost 4 bases and 10 bases, in that order; junction bases with no gene match: 6. This CDR3 has 14 residues. The DNA for the CDR3 is TGTGCCAGCAGTTCAGGGGGCCCTGACTCACCCCTCCACTTT. Encoded protein: CASSSGGPDSPLHF.

V usage is TRBV7-9 and J usage is TRBJ2-3; TRBD1 is a possible D gene (6 bases). The CDR3 contains 14 residues. Looked up from germline, CDR1 is SEHNR and CDR2 is FQNEAQ (reference sequence). The germline V and J ends were trimmed by 6 bases and 2 bases, with 12 bases remaining between them. The CDR3 here is CASSQTGFTDTQYF. Written as DNA, the CDR3 is TGTGCCAGCAGTCAAACAGGGTTCACAGATACGCAGTATTTT.

This clonotype occurred a few times. This rearrangement joins TRBV7-3 to TRBJ2-1; D possibly corresponds to TRBD2 (6 bases). The CDR3 is 14 residues long. Germline V lookup: CDR1 SGHTA, CDR2 FQGTGA. V was shortened by 6 bases and J by 4 bases, with 13 bases between the two germline ends. The DNA of the CDR3 is TGTGCCAGCAGGGGCCCGGGACTTTACAATGAGCAGTTCTTC. Encoded protein: CASRGPGLYNEQFF. Supplemented by reference TRBV7-3 and TRBJ2-1, the full variable domain reads GAGVSQTPSNKVTEKGKYVELRCDPISGHTALYWYRQSLGQGPEFLIYFQGTGAADDSGLPNDRFFAVRPEGSVSTLKIQRTERGDSAVYLCASRGPGLYNEQFFGPGTRLTVL.